Each of the 10 T cell receptor beta chains below was sequenced from the same sample in a study of T cells after yellow fever vaccination. MiXCR was run by TCRdb on the 5' RACE reads, yielding one entry per CDR3 protein. The table lists approximately 250,000 distinct CDR3 sequences, around 3.5% of them singletons. The sample in question was PBMCs, obtained 15 days after the yellow fever booster vaccination. All receptors derive from a man younger than 35 who received the YFV17D yellow fever vaccine.

This clonotype was detected many times. V usage is TRBV10-3 and J usage is TRBJ2-3; 15 bases align to TRBD2. V shed 9 bases and J 1 base; nucleotides not matched to a gene: 2. CDR3 length: 15 amino acids. Looked up from germline, CDR1 is ENHRY and CDR2 is SYGVKD. The CDR3 reads CAIRTSGGGTDTQYF. The CDR3 DNA is TGTGCCATACGGACTAGCGGGGGGGGCACAGATACGCAGTATTTT.

This clonotype came up many times. The V and J genes are TRBV10-3 and TRBJ1-5; D might be TRBD1 (5 bases). V lost 9 bases to trimming and J lost 1 base, with 10 bases between them. The germline CDR1 and CDR2 sequences are ENHRY and SYGVKD. The CDR3 totals 13 residues. CDR3: CAISRDSNQPQHF. The CDR3 coding sequence is TGTGCCATTAGCCGGGACAGCAATCAGCCCCAGCATTTT.

This clonotype was observed at least ten times. The chain is built from TRBV7-3 and TRBJ2-3; 9 bases line up with TRBD2. CDR1 SGHTA and CDR2 FQGTGA come from the germline V gene. J was trimmed by 5 bases and V by 6 bases; bases with no gene match: 9. The CDR3 consists of 15 residues. The CDR3 protein is CASSSAGGLVDTQYF. The CDR3 coding sequence is TGTGCCAGCAGTTCCGCGGGGGGGCTAGTAGATACGCAGTATTTT.

There are many counts of this clonotype. The V gene is TRBV12-3 or TRBV12-4, the J gene TRBJ2-3; unclear D gene. The CDR3 covers 13 residues. The germline V and J ends were trimmed by 2 bases and 4 bases, with 7 bases remaining between them. The CDR3 DNA follows: TGTGCCAGCAGTTTACGAGTTGCAGATACGCAGTATTTT. This encodes CASSLRVADTQYF.

In its sample, this clonotype was seen many times. V usage is TRBV29-1 and J usage is TRBJ1-2; D might be TRBD1 (5 bases). The germline V and J ends were trimmed by 0 bases and 3 bases, with 11 bases remaining between them. CDR3 length: 14 amino acids. Germline V gene sequence: CDR1 SQVTM, CDR2 ANQGSEA. The CDR3 spells CSVEEGADHYGYTF. CDR3 nucleotides: TGCAGCGTTGAAGAAGGGGCAGACCACTATGGCTACACCTTC.

V usage is TRBV14 and J usage is TRBJ1-2, with 9 bases identical to TRBD1. Trimming took 1 base from V and 4 from J; bases not matched to a gene: 7. The CDR3 length is 16 residues. Germline assignment: CDR1 SGHDN and CDR2 FVKESK. In DNA form, the CDR3 reads TGTGCCAGCAGCCAAGGGACAGGGGATTCTACCTATGGCTACACCTTC. Translation gives CASSQGTGDSTYGYTF.

This clonotype occurred a few times. The chain joins TRBV5-4 to TRBJ1-1; 7 bases are a match to TRBD1. The junction had 6 bases not matched to a gene; V was cut back by 4 bases and J by 0 bases. The CDR3 spans 15 residues. Germline loops: CDR1 SGHNT, CDR2 YYREEE (reference sequence). CDR3 DNA sequence: TGTGCCAGCAGCAAGGGGACAGATATGAACACTGAAGCTTTCTTT. Its translation is CASSKGTDMNTEAFF.

This clonotype has at least ten counts. The genes are TRBV5-4 and TRBJ2-1; a weak D match, TRBD2 (5 bases). This CDR3 contains 13 residues. Germline V gene data show CDR1 as SGHNT and CDR2 as YYREEE (reference sequence). Trimming took 4 bases from V and 8 from J, leaving 13 bases between them. CDR3 region: CASSTPSNDEQFF. Written as DNA, the CDR3 is TGTGCCAGCAGCACACCTAGCAACGATGAGCAGTTCTTC.

Points on this clonotype: Germline and junction disagree at one end, which may indicate a read error. The genes are TRBV4-1 and TRBJ1-5, with D hard to call. Looked up from germline, CDR1 is MGHRA and CDR2 is YSYEKL. The length of the CDR3 is 13 residues. As DNA, the CDR3 is TGCGCCAGCAGCCAGTATAGCGATCAGCCCCAGCATTTT. This encodes CASSQYSDQPQHF.

This clonotype has at least ten counts. The gene calls are TRBV6-2 or TRBV6-3 and TRBJ2-7, with TRBD2 matching 10 bases. Unmatched junction bases numbered 5, after V lost 11 bases and J lost 4 bases. Looked up from germline, CDR1 is MNHEY and CDR2 is SVGEGT. This CDR3 is built from 12 residues. This chain's CDR3 is CASRTSGYEQYF. In nucleotides, the CDR3 is TGTGCCTCTCGGACTAGCGGTTACGAGCAGTACTTC.